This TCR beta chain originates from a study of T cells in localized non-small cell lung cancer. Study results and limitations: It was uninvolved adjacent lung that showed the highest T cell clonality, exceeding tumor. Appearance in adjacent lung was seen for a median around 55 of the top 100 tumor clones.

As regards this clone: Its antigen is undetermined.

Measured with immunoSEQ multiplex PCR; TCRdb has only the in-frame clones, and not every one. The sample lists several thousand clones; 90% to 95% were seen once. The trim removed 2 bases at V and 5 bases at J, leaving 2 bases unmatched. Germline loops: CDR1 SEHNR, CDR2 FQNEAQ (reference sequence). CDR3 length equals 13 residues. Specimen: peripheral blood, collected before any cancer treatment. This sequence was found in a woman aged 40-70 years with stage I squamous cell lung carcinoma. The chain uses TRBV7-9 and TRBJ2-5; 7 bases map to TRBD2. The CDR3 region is CASSLREGETQYF. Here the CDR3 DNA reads TGTGCCAGCAGCTTAAGGGAGGGGGAGACCCAGTACTTC.